This T cell receptor beta chain emerged from a study of regulatory T cells in long-lasting Graves disease. Study-wide context: Persistent cases were those of Graves' disease that involved over 5 years of antithyroid drugs with positive TSH receptor antibodies. Study-level results: Persistent patients shared more public clonotypes (2,741) than newly diagnosed patients (around 910).

Time point indicated: persistent/refractory GD, antithyroid drugs over 5 years with positive TRAb. The TCR library used RNA extracted from PBMCs. Graves' disease diagnosis used American Thyroid Association guidelines. This clonotype was recorded at least ten times. Its target is not known. Arm-PCR of CDR3 regions and iRepertoire HTBI primers were used to build TCR beta libraries. TCRdb itself ran the multiplex PCR reads through MiXCR, one entry per CDR3 protein. Seen here are 300,000 to 400,000 distinct CDR3 sequences, about 18% observed once, and the top ten hold roughly 29%. The CDR3 covers 18 residues. In germline, CDR1 is SGHTA, CDR2 FQGNSA. J lost 5 bases, V lost 2 bases, and 10 bases had no gene match.

The gene calls are TRBV7-2 and TRBJ2-5; 14 nucleotides align to TRBD2. Source: peripheral blood mononuclear cells (PBMCs), taken when the disease was refractory, from a patient treated with antithyroid drugs. This sequence originates from a female donor with Graves disease. The CDR3 sequence: CASSLPWTSGGLEETQYF. The DNA for the CDR3 is TGTGCCAGCAGCTTACCCTGGACTAGCGGGGGGTTGGAGGAGACCCAGTACTTC.